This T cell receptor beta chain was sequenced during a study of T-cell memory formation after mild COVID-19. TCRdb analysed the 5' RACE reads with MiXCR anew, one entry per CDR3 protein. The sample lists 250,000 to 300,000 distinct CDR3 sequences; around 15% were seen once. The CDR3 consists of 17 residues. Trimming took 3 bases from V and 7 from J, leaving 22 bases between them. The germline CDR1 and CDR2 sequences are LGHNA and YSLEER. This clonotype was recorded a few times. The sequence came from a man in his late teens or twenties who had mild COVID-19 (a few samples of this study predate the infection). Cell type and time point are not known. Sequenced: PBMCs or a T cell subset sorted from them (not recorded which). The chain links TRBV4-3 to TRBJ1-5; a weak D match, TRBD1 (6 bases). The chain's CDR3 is CASSQERVQGYGQPQHF. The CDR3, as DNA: TGCGCCAGCAGCCAGGAGAGGGTACAGGGATATGGGCAGCCCCAGCATTTT.